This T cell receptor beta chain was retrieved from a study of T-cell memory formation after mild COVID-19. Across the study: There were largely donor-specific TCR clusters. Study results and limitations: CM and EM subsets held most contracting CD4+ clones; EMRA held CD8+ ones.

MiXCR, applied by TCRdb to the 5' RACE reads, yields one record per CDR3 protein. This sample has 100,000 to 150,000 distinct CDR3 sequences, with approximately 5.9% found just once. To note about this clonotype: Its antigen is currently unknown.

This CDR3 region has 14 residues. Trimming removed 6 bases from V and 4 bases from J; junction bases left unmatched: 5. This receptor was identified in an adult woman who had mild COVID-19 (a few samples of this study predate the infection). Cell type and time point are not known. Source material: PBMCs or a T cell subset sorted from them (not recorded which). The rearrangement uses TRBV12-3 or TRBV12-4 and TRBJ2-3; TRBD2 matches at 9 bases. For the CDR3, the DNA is TGTGCCAGCAGGATTAGCGGGAGCGCAGATACGCAGTATTTT. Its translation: CASRISGSADTQYF.